These 22 T cell receptor beta chains came from one sample sequenced in a study of cytomegalovirus exposure and HLA in healthy donors. PCR used 60 Vbeta primers and 13 Jbeta primers. The protocol was immunoSEQ multiplex PCR, while the TCRdb copy is restricted to in-frame clones and leaves out a portion. The sample consists of approximately 120,000 clones, under 85% of them appearing once. Sequencing was done on a sample of PBMCs. All receptors derive from a woman aged 50 to 65 in good health and CMV-seropositive.

V and J are TRBV7-3 and TRBJ2-2; possible D gene TRBD2, 5 bases. Trimming left V 5 bases short and J 5 bases short, with 12 bases between. The CDR3 is made up of 14 amino acids. Germline lookup yields CDR1 SGHTA and CDR2 FQGTGA. The CDR3 DNA sequence: TGTGCCAGCAGCCCGGGGAGAGCGACCGGGGAGCTGTTTTTT. This translates into CASSPGRATGELFF.

V and J are TRBV9 and TRBJ2-1; weak D call: TRBD2 (8 bases). Trimming took 3 bases from V and 4 from J, leaving 20 bases between them. The germline gives CDR1 SGDLS, CDR2 YYNGEE. The length of the CDR3 is 17 residues. The CDR3 region has the DNA TGTGCCAGCAGCGCGGGGGGGACCGGGACAGCTTACAATGAGCAGTTCTTC. This sequence encodes CASSAGGTGTAYNEQFF. Complete variable domain (other parts from reference TRBV9 and TRBJ2-1): DSGVTQTPKHLITATGQRVTLRCSPRSGDLSVYWYQQSLDQGLQFLIQYYNGEERAKGNILERFSAQQFPDLHSELNLSSLELGDSALYFCASSAGGTGTAYNEQFFGPGTRLTVL.

The V and J genes are TRBV28 and TRBJ2-3; maybe TRBD2 (5 bases). The CDR3 runs to 17 residues. Looked up from germline, CDR1 is MDHEN and CDR2 is SYDVKM. V was clipped by 4 bases and J by 1 base, with 18 bases between them. DNA of the CDR3: TGTGCCAGCAGTTCTCAATTCGGCCAACTAGGCACAGATACGCAGTATTTT. Residues: CASSSQFGQLGTDTQYF.

The chain couples TRBV6-5 to TRBJ2-2, with D possibly matching TRBD1 (6 bases). This CDR3 is 12 amino acids long. Germline lookup yields CDR1 MNHEY and CDR2 SVGAGI. The V end lost 5 bases, the J end lost 8 bases, and 9 bases lay between the germline ends. The CDR3 sequence: CASSIRGGELFF. DNA for the CDR3: TGTGCCAGCAGTATCAGGGGTGGGGAGCTGTTTTTT.

The chain links TRBV5-4 to TRBJ2-3, with D unclear. V lost 2 bases and J 6 bases, leaving 7 bases between the germline ends. Germline-derived CDR1 and CDR2 are SGHNT and YYREEE (reference sequence). This CDR3 comprises 12 residues. In nucleotides, the CDR3 is TGTGCCAGCAGCTTATCGCAGGATACGCAGTATTTT. Protein sequence: CASSLSQDTQYF.

The chain joins TRBV5-1 to TRBJ2-1, with TRBD2 identical over 7 bases. Germline lookup yields CDR1 SGHRS and CDR2 YFSETQ. CDR3 length: 13 amino acids. J was trimmed by 5 bases and V by 3 bases; bases with no gene match: 2. This CDR3 reads CASSWGLNNEQFF. The CDR3 nucleotides read TGCGCCAGCAGCTGGGGACTAAACAATGAGCAGTTCTTC.

The J gene is TRBJ2-7, the V gene TRBV21-1; TRBD2, as called in the table, went unchecked against the DNA. TRBV21-1 is recorded as a pseudogene. The CDR3 spans 15 residues. CDR3 loop: CASSVAPHPPYEQYF. As DNA, the CDR3 is TGTGCCAGCAGCGTCGCGCCGCACCCACCTTACGAGCAGTACTTC.

The chain combines TRBV14 with TRBJ1-2, with D tentatively TRBD1 (6 bases). Trimming removed 4 bases at V and 2 bases at J, with 8 bases between. The CDR3 runs 13 residues. Germline V CDR1 and CDR2: SGHDN, FVKESK. In DNA form, the CDR3 reads TGTGCCAGCAGCCTTGGACAGAACTATGGCTACACCTTC. It specifies CASSLGQNYGYTF.

The J gene is TRBJ1-1, the V gene TRBV7-9, with 9 nucleotides matching TRBD1. Germline V lookup: CDR1 SEHNR, CDR2 FQNEAQ (reference sequence). This CDR3 region has 14 residues. V was clipped by 3 bases and J by 5 bases; unmatched bases: 4. The CDR3 nucleotides read TGTGCCAGCAGCTTGGGACAGGGATGGACTGAAGCTTTCTTT. It encodes CASSLGQGWTEAFF.

This chain links TRBV6-1 with TRBJ2-7; D might be TRBD1 (5 bases). V lost 2 bases to trimming and J lost 1 base, with 9 bases between them. The CDR3 consists of 14 residues. Looked up from germline, CDR1 is MNHNS and CDR2 is SASEGT. The CDR3: CASSENDSSYEQYF. CDR3 bases: TGTGCCAGCAGTGAAAATGACAGTTCCTACGAGCAGTACTTC.

The CDR3 reads CASLQGTYEQYF. The CDR3 coding sequence is TGTGCCAGCCTACAGGGGACCTACGAGCAGTACTTC. The chain has TRBV9 and TRBJ2-7; TRBD1 agrees at 7 bases. The V gene end was trimmed by 7 bases and the J gene end by 2 bases; junction bases not matched to a gene: 3. The CDR3 runs to 12 residues. The germline V gene has CDR1 SGDLS and CDR2 YYNGEE. Complete variable domain (other parts from reference TRBV9 and TRBJ2-7): DSGVTQTPKHLITATGQRVTLRCSPRSGDLSVYWYQQSLDQGLQFLIQYYNGEERAKGNILERFSAQQFPDLHSELNLSSLELGDSALYFCASLQGTYEQYFGPGTRLTVT.

The count of this clone is one. V gene TRBV18 combines with J gene TRBJ2-7; perhaps TRBD1 as D (5 bases). CDR3 length: 15 amino acids. Germline V gene lookup returns CDR1 KGHSH and CDR2 LQKENI. The ends were cut back, 4 bases at V and 3 bases at J, with 16 bases in the middle. CDR3 nucleotide sequence: TGTGCCAGCTCACGGCTCAGGGAAGTTAACTACGAGCAGTACTTC. This sequence encodes CASSRLREVNYEQYF. Filled out from reference TRBV18 and TRBJ2-7, the complete variable domain reads NAGVMQNPRHLVRRRGQEARLRCSPMKGHSHVYWYRQLPEEGLKFMVYLQKENIIDESGMPKERFSAEFPKEGPSILRIQQVVRGDSAAYFCASSRLREVNYEQYFGPGTRLTVT.

J is TRBJ2-3 and V is TRBV5-1; D is perhaps TRBD2 (5 bases). Trimming took 2 bases from V and 6 from J, leaving 7 bases between them. Per the germline V gene, CDR1 is SGHRS and CDR2 is YFSETQ. The CDR3 has 12 residues. Here the CDR3 reads CASSFSGDTQYF. For the CDR3, the DNA is TGCGCCAGCAGCTTTTCGGGGGATACGCAGTATTTT. Full variable domain (missing parts from reference TRBV5-1 and TRBJ2-3): KAGVTQTPRYLIKTRGQQVTLSCSPISGHRSVSWYQQTPGQGLQFLFEYFSETQRNKGNFPGRFSGRQFSNSRSEMNVSTLELGDSALYLCASSFSGDTQYFGPGTRLTVL.

This clone has more than one count but fewer than ten. This rearrangement joins TRBV4-2 to TRBJ2-7; 7 bases line up with TRBD1. V lost 2 bases to trimming and J lost 2 bases; unmatched junction nucleotides: 3. Per germline, CDR1 LGHNA and CDR2 YNFKEQ. This CDR3 spans 14 amino acids. This CDR3 reads CASSQNRGPYEQYF. CDR3 bases: TGTGCCAGCAGCCAAAACAGGGGACCCTACGAGCAGTACTTC.

V and J are TRBV9 and TRBJ1-1; D may be TRBD1 (6 bases). Trimming removed 3 bases from V and 10 bases from J, with 19 bases in between. Germline lookup yields CDR1 SGDLS and CDR2 YYNGEE. The CDR3 is 14 amino acids. The CDR3 DNA is TGTGCCAGCAGCGAGGCGGGGGCCTCCCGGGCAGCTTTCTTT. Protein sequence: CASSEAGASRAAFF.

The chain couples TRBV7-2 to TRBJ1-2; D not certain. CDR3 length equals 12 residues. Trimming removed 2 bases from V and 8 bases from J, with 9 bases in between. Germline-derived CDR1 and CDR2 are SGHTA and FQGNSA. Here the CDR3 reads CASSLTAWGYTF. The CDR3 DNA is TGTGCCAGCAGCTTAACAGCCTGGGGCTACACCTTC.

The rearrangement joins TRBV11-2 to TRBJ2-5; D possibly corresponds to TRBD1 (6 bases). Germline V CDR1 and CDR2: SGHAT, FQNNGV. The germline V and J ends were trimmed by 5 bases and 5 bases, with 12 bases remaining between them. This CDR3 spans 13 amino acids. Here the CDR3 reads CASSQDREETQYF. The DNA of the CDR3 is TGTGCCAGCAGCCAGGACAGAGAGGAGACCCAGTACTTC. The whole variable domain, filled in from reference TRBV11-2 and TRBJ2-5, reads EAGVAQSPRYKIIEKRQSVAFWCNPISGHATLYWYQQILGQGPKLLIQFQNNGVVDDSQLPKDRFSAERLKGVDSTLKIQPAKLEDSAVYLCASSQDREETQYFGPGTRLLVL.

The gene calls are TRBV7-9 and TRBJ2-7, with 8 bases lining up with TRBD1. Trimming cost V 0 bases and J 5 bases; bases outside gene matches: 9. Germline V lookup: CDR1 SEHNR, CDR2 FQNEAQ (reference sequence). This CDR3 has 16 residues. CDR3 protein: CASSLALGTGTNEQYF. CDR3 nucleotides: TGTGCCAGCAGCTTAGCGCTCGGGACAGGTACTAACGAGCAGTACTTC.

V is TRBV7-3 and J is TRBJ2-1; 8 nucleotides match TRBD2. CDR3 size: 16 residues. CDR1 and CDR2 from the germline V gene are SGHTA and FQGTGA. The J segment lost 1 base and the V segment lost 0 bases, leaving 2 bases of the junction unmatched. CDR3 residues: CASSLTAGASYNEQFF. DNA for the CDR3: TGTGCCAGCAGCTTAACAGCGGGGGCGTCCTACAATGAGCAGTTCTTC.

In the case of this clone: Distinct nucleotide sequences in the sample also encode this CDR3. The chain carries TRBV29-1 and TRBJ2-7, with unresolved D. V was shortened by 4 bases and J by 1 base, with 8 bases between the two germline ends. The CDR3 runs to 12 residues. Germline CDR1 reads SQVTM; CDR2 reads ANQGSEA. In DNA form, the CDR3 reads TGCAGCGTTGGCGGCCGATCCTACGAGCAGTACTTC. It is translated as CSVGGRSYEQYF.

The gene calls are TRBV7-2 and TRBJ2-1; a possible D gene is TRBD2 (6 bases). Germline lookup yields CDR1 SGHTA and CDR2 FQGNSA. The V and J ends lost 3 bases and 7 bases respectively, with 13 bases between them. The CDR3 consists of 14 residues. Here the CDR3 DNA reads TGTGCCAGCAGCTTGGGGGGAGCTTTAAATGAGCAGTTCTTC. The encoded protein is CASSLGGALNEQFF. Variable domain in full (rest from reference TRBV7-2 and TRBJ2-1): GAGVSQSPSNKVTEKGKDVELRCDPISGHTALYWYRQSLGQGLEFLIYFQGNSAPDKSGLPSDRFSAERTGGSVSTLTIQRTQQEDSAVYLCASSLGGALNEQFFGPGTRLTVL.

This clone was observed at least ten times. The chain links TRBV25-1 to TRBJ2-7, with D perhaps matching TRBD1 (5 bases). Germline lookup yields CDR1 MGHDK and CDR2 SYGVNS. The CDR3 is 16 residues long. V gave up 4 bases and J gave up 0 bases, with 16 bases separating them. CDR3 residues: CASSGSTGHSSYEQYF. The CDR3 coding sequence is TGTGCCAGCAGTGGGTCAACAGGTCACAGCTCCTACGAGCAGTACTTC.